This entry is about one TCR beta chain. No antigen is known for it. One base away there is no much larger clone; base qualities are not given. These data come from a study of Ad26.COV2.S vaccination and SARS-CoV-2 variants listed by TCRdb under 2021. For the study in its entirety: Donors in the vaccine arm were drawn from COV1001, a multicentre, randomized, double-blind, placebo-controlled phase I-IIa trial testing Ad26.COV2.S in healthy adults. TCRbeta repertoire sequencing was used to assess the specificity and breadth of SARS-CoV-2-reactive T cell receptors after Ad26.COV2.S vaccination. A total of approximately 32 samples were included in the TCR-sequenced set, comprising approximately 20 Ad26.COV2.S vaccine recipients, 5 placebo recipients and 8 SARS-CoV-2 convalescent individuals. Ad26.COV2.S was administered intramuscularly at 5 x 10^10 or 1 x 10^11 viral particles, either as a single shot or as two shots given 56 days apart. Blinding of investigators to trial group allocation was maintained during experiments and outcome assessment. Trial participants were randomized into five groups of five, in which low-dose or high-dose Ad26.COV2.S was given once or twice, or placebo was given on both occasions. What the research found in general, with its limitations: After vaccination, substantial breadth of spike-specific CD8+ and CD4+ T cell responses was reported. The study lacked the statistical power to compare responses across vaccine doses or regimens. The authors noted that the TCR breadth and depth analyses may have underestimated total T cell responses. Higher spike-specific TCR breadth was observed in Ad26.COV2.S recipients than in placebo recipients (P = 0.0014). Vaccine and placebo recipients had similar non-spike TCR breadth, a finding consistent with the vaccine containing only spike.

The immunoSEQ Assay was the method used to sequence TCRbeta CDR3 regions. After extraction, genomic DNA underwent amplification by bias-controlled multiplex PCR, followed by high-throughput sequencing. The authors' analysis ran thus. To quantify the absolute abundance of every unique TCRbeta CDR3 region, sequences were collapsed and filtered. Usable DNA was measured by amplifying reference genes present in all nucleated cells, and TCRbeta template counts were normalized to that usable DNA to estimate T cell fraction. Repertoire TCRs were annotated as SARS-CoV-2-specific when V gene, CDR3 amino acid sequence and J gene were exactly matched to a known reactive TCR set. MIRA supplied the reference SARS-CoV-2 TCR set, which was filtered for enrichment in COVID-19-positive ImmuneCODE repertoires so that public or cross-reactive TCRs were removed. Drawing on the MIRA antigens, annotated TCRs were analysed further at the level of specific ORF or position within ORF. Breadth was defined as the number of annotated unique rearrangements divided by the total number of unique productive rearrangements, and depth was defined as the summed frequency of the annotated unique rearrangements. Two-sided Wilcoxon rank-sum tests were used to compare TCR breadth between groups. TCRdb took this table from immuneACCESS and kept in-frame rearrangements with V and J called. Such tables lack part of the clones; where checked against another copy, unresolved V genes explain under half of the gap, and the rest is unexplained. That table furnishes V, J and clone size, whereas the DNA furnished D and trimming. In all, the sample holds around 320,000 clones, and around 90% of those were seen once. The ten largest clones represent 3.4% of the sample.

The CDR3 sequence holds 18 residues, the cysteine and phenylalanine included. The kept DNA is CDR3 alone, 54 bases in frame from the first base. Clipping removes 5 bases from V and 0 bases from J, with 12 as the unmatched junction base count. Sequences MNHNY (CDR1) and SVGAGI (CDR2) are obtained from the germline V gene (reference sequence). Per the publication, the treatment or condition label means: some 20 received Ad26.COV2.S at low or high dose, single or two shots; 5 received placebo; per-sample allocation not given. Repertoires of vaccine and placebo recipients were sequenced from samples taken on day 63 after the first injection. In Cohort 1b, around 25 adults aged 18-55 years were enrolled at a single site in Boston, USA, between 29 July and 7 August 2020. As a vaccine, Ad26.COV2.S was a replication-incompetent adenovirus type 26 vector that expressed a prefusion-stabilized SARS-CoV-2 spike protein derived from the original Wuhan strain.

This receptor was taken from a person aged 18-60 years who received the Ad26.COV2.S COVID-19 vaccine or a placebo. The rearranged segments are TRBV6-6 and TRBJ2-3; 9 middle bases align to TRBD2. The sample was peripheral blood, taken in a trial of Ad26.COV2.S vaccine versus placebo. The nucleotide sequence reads TGTGCCAGCAGTCCCTGGGGGGTAGCGGGGGTAAGCACAGATACGCAGTATTTT. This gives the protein CASSPWGVAGVSTDTQYF.